This T cell receptor (beta chain) was recorded in a study of a mutant IDH1 vaccine in newly diagnosed glioma. Described time point: week 23, last vaccination. In every dose of vaccine, 300 ug of mutant IDH1 20-mer peptide was given alongside topical imiquimod. Note on this clone: Its antigen is undetermined.

Trimming cost V 3 bases and J 1 base, with 15 bases left between them. The CDR3 spans 16 residues. The germline gives CDR1 SGDLS, CDR2 YYNGEE. Method: immunoSEQ multiplex PCR; TCRdb's copy keeps in-frame clones and lacks some. Of around 39,000 clones in the sample, approximately 84% were seen once. This TCR was recovered from a woman under 30 with glioma. Some clones in this sample may be carry-over from other donors' samples. Sequences were derived from PBMCs, sampled from a glioma patient whose treatment included an IDH1 peptide vaccine. This sequence joins TRBV9 and TRBJ2-3, with D maybe TRBD2 (5 bases). The CDR3 loop is CASSALVSGGTDTQYF. CDR3 DNA sequence: TGTGCCAGCAGCGCCTTAGTAAGCGGAGGCACAGATACGCAGTATTTT.